This T cell receptor beta chain is from a study of T cells in Graves' hyperthyroidism and ophthalmopathy. Amplification yielded TCR beta CDR3 regions, with RNA transcripts as the source. TCR CDR3 regions were first amplified by RT-PCR with HTBI primers. One entry per CDR3 protein, called by TCRdb with MiXCR from the multiplex PCR reads. The profile shows approximately 630,000 distinct CDR3 sequences, about 17% of them singletons. At least ten counts were recorded for this clonotype. An absence of ophthalmopathy progression within 18 months meant stable Graves' hyperthyroidism. The PBMCs had their origin in 8.5 to 10 ml of fresh peripheral blood. The CDR3 is 13 residues long. V lost 6 bases, J lost 6 bases, and 10 bases stayed unmatched. Germline V gives CDR1 SQVTM, CDR2 ANQGSEA.

The sequenced sample consisted of blood. The chain couples TRBV29-1 to TRBJ1-2; 7 bases fit TRBD1. The TCR originated in a woman aged 25-40 years with Graves' hyperthyroidism. The CDR3 region is CSVVTGWENGYTF. The CDR3, as DNA: TGCAGCGTCGTGACAGGGTGGGAGAATGGCTACACCTTC. Drawing the rest from reference TRBV29-1 and TRBJ1-2, the complete variable domain is SAVISQKPSRDICQRGTSLTIQCQVDSQVTMMFWYRQQPGQSLTLIATANQGSEATYESGFVIDKFPISRPNLTFSTLTVSNMSPEDSSIYLCSVVTGWENGYTFGSGTRLTVV.